These T cell receptor beta chains were read from a single sample in a study of technical replicates of blood from several donors. Sequencing was performed with immunoSEQ multiplex PCR; in TCRdb, only in-frame clones are kept and a portion is missing. This table has about 70,000 clones, roughly nine tenths appearing once. Sequencing was done on a sample of T cells isolated from PBMCs. These receptors all come from a human donor in good health. The conserved cysteine and the conserved F or W are not part of the CDR3 here. For some rows the clone size is stated as once, few or many, or as a class when expanded; others skip it.

NA	TRBV23-1	TRBJ2-1	ASSRRSGRSDNEQF
NA	TRBV9	TRBJ2-2	ASNLATGELF
NA	TRBV27	TRBJ2-7	ASSLGQIIPGYYEQY
NA	TRBV6-6	TRBJ2-7	ASSYVPRSYEQY
NA	TRBV7-2	TRBJ1-2	ASSLDSNYGYT
NA	TRBV7-9	TRBJ1-2	ASSLSLGQLYGYT
NA	TRBV20-1	TRBJ1-2	SARPGYGYT
NA	TRBV25-1	TRBJ1-1	ASTGNTEAF
NA	TRBV11-3	TRBJ2-3	ASSLDRAFSDTQY
NA	TRBV14	TRBJ2-7	ASSPRDWGVEQY
NA	TRBV13	TRBJ1-1	ASSSNLWGVNTEAF
NA	TRBV4-3	TRBJ2-6	ASSQGTSSSGANVLT
NA	TRBV6-1	TRBJ1-3	ASLSGGSGNTIY
NA	TRBV11-2	TRBJ2-5	ASSLGTSGSRETQY
NA	TRBV7-9	TRBJ2-3	ASTYPTSRHGTDTQY
NA	TRBV27	TRBJ2-1	ASRSLGGRTYNEQF
NA	TRBV28	TRBJ1-2	ASSFTGGLVYGYT
NA	TRBV9	TRBJ2-6	ASSVGGLSGANVLT
NA	TRBV14	TRBJ2-3	ASSKRTSLFSTDTQY
NA	TRBV19	TRBJ1-4	ASSIGQLPNRWSNEKLF
NA	TRBV9	TRBJ1-4	ASSGTKQESDEKLF
NA	TRBV14	TRBJ1-3	ASSRGSGNTIY
once	TRBV30	NA	AWSVGRGLSYEQY
NA	TRBV9	TRBJ2-1	ASSEGGSTIYNEQF
NA	TRBV5-1	TRBJ1-2	ASSFRQGAGYT
NA	TRBV7-9	TRBJ1-1	ASSLPRRNTEAF
NA	TRBV6-1	TRBJ1-5	ASSEKTGAQPQH
NA	TRBV5-4	TRBJ1-3	ASSLTHSSGNTIY
NA	TRBV5-6	TRBJ2-7	ASSGGQLLGILYEQY
NA	TRBV6-6	TRBJ2-7	ASSYIGSSYEQY
once	TRBV6-5	TRBJ1-1	ASSMSTVLNTEAF
few	TRBV2	TRBJ1-1	ASSVAAGDTEAF
NA	TRBV15	TRBJ2-1	ATSSQRGGYYNEQF
NA	TRBV27	TRBJ1-2	ASSTTVNYGYT
NA	TRBV28	TRBJ1-3	ASSLGGDGNTIY
NA	TRBV11-3	TRBJ2-4	ASSYNFRGRMKNIQY
NA	TRBV9	TRBJ2-3	ASSVRLAGPDTQY
NA	TRBV10-3	TRBJ2-5	AISEEGETQY
NA	TRBV28	TRBJ2-7	ASSPLYYEQY
NA	TRBV9	TRBJ1-4	ASSPQGENEKLF
NA	TRBV14	TRBJ1-1	ASSQRTGANTEAF
NA	TRBV18	TRBJ2-5	ASSRRGSVQETQY
NA	TRBV28	TRBJ2-1	ASSPGLAGAHEQF
once	TRBV27	TRBJ2-7	ASRPDPSGYRGEQY
few	TRBV18	TRBJ1-4	ASSPTGIRREKLF
NA	TRBV6-1	TRBJ2-3	ASRGPSGTQY
once	TRBV7-2	TRBJ1-1	ASSLRVAVNTEAF
NA	TRBV7-3	TRBJ2-5	ASSYSGRAWGETQY
NA	TRBV11-3	TRBJ2-3	ASSSPGLNTDTQY